The 18 T cell receptor beta chains below were found in one sample sequenced in a study of blood T cell repertoires in COVID-19. Clones were read by immunoSEQ multiplex PCR, and TCRdb kept only the in-frame ones, dropping some. The sample carries 59,000 or so clones, 79% recorded once. Sequencing was carried out using peripheral blood. These receptors came from a man aged 60-69 years with acute or convalescent COVID-19.

The chain couples TRBV7-9 to TRBJ2-2, with D perhaps matching TRBD2 (6 bases). Trimming took off 1 base at V and 0 bases at J, with 12 bases between the two ends. Germline V lookup: CDR1 SEHNR, CDR2 FQNEAQ (reference sequence). This CDR3 is built from 17 residues. CDR3 DNA: TGTGCCAGCAGCTTAGGGGCGGGGAGACCGAACACCGGGGAGCTGTTTTTT. It translates to CASSLGAGRPNTGELFF.

The sample holds a few counts of this clone. The chain combines TRBV4-1 with TRBJ2-7, with D perhaps matching TRBD1 (5 bases). The length of the CDR3 is 14 residues. Germline assignment: CDR1 MGHRA and CDR2 YSYEKL. V lost 0 bases, J lost 5 bases, and 11 bases lay in between. The CDR3 loop reads CASSQDLGRDEQYF. The CDR3 DNA sequence: TGCGCCAGCAGCCAAGATCTCGGCAGGGACGAGCAGTACTTC.

CDR3 sequence reads: CASNPPETGPLGDQHF. DNA for the CDR3: TGTGCCAGCAACCCGCCAGAGACAGGCCCCCTAGGGGACCAGCATTTT. The V call is TRBV21-1, the J call TRBJ1-5; the D call TRBD1 from the table was never checked on the DNA. TRBV21-1 is described as a pseudogene. The CDR3 contains 16 residues.

In this sample, this clone turned up many times. The CDR3 sequence: CASAQRAAGEQQYF. CDR3 coding DNA: TGTGCCAGCGCCCAGAGGGCAGCGGGAGAGCAGCAGTACTTC. V and J are TRBV7-8 and TRBJ2-7; TRBD2 agrees at 8 bases. V was clipped by 8 bases and J by 8 bases; unmatched bases: 14. CDR3 length: 14 amino acids. Germline V lookup: CDR1 SGHVS, CDR2 FQNEAQ.

The chain has TRBV18 and TRBJ1-2, with D uncertain. Germline V gene data show CDR1 as KGHSH and CDR2 as LQKENI. V was trimmed by 3 bases and J by 0 bases, leaving 5 bases between them. This CDR3 has 13 amino acids. CDR3 residues: CASSPGANYGYTF. CDR3 nucleotides: TGTGCCAGCTCACCCGGGGCTAACTATGGCTACACCTTC.

CDR3 region: CASVSGLAGTYEQYF. The CDR3 nucleotides are TGTGCCAGTGTTTCGGGACTAGCGGGTACCTACGAGCAGTACTTC. The chain recombines TRBV11-2 with TRBJ2-7, with 12 nucleotides matching TRBD2. The CDR3 runs to 15 residues. Trimming removed 9 bases from V and 2 bases from J; junction bases left unmatched: 8. The germline gives CDR1 SGHAT, CDR2 FQNNGV. Combining the CDR3 with reference TRBV11-2 and TRBJ2-7 gives the whole variable domain EAGVAQSPRYKIIEKRQSVAFWCNPISGHATLYWYQQILGQGPKLLIQFQNNGVVDDSQLPKDRFSAERLKGVDSTLKIQPAKLEDSAVYLCASVSGLAGTYEQYFGPGTRLTVT.

This clone appeared a few times. The gene calls are TRBV24-1 and TRBJ1-5; maybe TRBD1 (6 bases). The CDR3 length is 16 residues. Germline CDR1 reads KGHDR; CDR2 reads SFDVKD. V lost 3 bases and J 1 base, leaving 12 bases between the germline ends. For the CDR3, the DNA is TGTGCCACCAGTGATCATTTACAGGGAAGCAATCAGCCCCAGCATTTT. This sequence encodes CATSDHLQGSNQPQHF.

This clone was detected a few times. The V gene is TRBV19, the J gene TRBJ1-1, with TRBD1 identical over 8 bases. Germline V lookup: CDR1 LNHDA, CDR2 SQIVND (reference sequence). The V and J ends lost 7 bases and 4 bases, in that order; junction bases with no gene match: 5. The CDR3 is 13 amino acids. This CDR3 is CASTFRGPTEAFF. For the CDR3, the DNA is TGTGCCAGTACTTTCAGGGGGCCCACTGAAGCTTTCTTT. The full variable domain, rest sourced from reference TRBV19 and TRBJ1-1, is DGGITQSPKYLFRKEGQNVTLSCEQNLNHDAMYWYRQDPGQGLRLIYYSQIVNDFQKGDIAEGYSVSREKKESFPLTVTSAQKNPTAFYLCASTFRGPTEAFFGQGTRLTVV.

The chain carries TRBV24-1 and TRBJ2-2; TRBD1 agrees at 8 bases. The CDR3 is made up of 15 amino acids. V was pared by 9 bases and J by 3 bases, with 8 bases of the junction left unmatched. Per germline, CDR1 KGHDR and CDR2 SFDVKD. In nucleotides, the CDR3 is TGTGCCACCTCTCTTCAGGGGGCAGACACCGGGGAGCTGTTTTTT. Residues: CATSLQGADTGELFF.

This rearrangement joins TRBV9 to TRBJ2-1; 14 nucleotides match TRBD2. This CDR3 contains 15 residues. V gave up 4 bases and J gave up 9 bases; unmatched junction bases: 6. Per germline, CDR1 SGDLS and CDR2 YYNGEE. The CDR3 reads CASSPGLAGAGEQFF. CDR3 bases: TGTGCCAGCAGCCCGGGACTAGCGGGAGCTGGTGAGCAGTTCTTC.

In this sample, this clone turned up a few times. The chain joins TRBV5-4 to TRBJ1-2; 10 nucleotides match TRBD1. The trim removed 2 bases at V and 5 bases at J, leaving 12 bases unmatched. This CDR3 comprises 17 residues. CDR1 is SGHNT, CDR2 YYREEE, per germline (reference sequence). This CDR3 reads CASSLRSGTGVEYGYTF. As DNA, the CDR3 is TGTGCCAGCAGCTTACGTTCCGGGACAGGGGTAGAGTATGGCTACACCTTC.

The V and J genes are TRBV7-3 and TRBJ2-1; a possible D gene is TRBD1 (6 bases). The CDR3 has 12 amino acids. The ends were cut back, 2 bases at V and 10 bases at J, with 9 bases in the middle. From germline, CDR1 is SGHTA and CDR2 FQGTGA. DNA of the CDR3: TGTGCCAGCAGCTTACCCACAGGGGAGCAGTTCTTC. Encoded protein: CASSLPTGEQFF.

The V and J genes are TRBV4-2 and TRBJ2-5; weak D call: TRBD1 (6 bases). The CDR3 loop spans 14 amino acids. Germline-derived CDR1 and CDR2 are LGHNA and YNFKEQ. Trimming took 0 bases from V and 4 from J, leaving 9 bases between them. The CDR3 region is CASSQDPGAETQYF. The CDR3 DNA is TGTGCCAGCAGCCAAGACCCAGGGGCAGAGACCCAGTACTTC.

The rearrangement uses TRBV6-5 and TRBJ2-1; TRBD2 agrees at 8 bases. Germline V gene lookup returns CDR1 MNHEY and CDR2 SVGAGI. J gave up 0 bases and V 6 bases, and 1 base lay outside the gene matches. The CDR3 totals 14 residues. The CDR3 coding sequence is TGTGCCAGCAGGGGGACTAGCTCCTACAATGAGCAGTTCTTC. It yields the protein CASRGTSSYNEQFF.

The chain is built from TRBV11-3 and TRBJ2-1; D might be TRBD2 (6 bases). Germline V lookup: CDR1 SGHNT, CDR2 YENEEA. CDR3 size: 13 residues. The V end lost 4 bases, the J end lost 6 bases, and 10 bases lay between the germline ends. CDR3 loop: CASSYGGPNEQFF. CDR3 nucleotide sequence: TGTGCCAGCAGCTACGGAGGGCCCAATGAGCAGTTCTTC. The full variable domain, its missing parts supplied by reference TRBV11-3 and TRBJ2-1, is EAGVVQSPRYKIIEKKQPVAFWCNPISGHNTLYWYLQNLGQGPELLIRYENEEAVDDSQLPKDRFSAERLKGVDSTLKIQPAELGDSAVYLCASSYGGPNEQFFGPGTRLTVL.

The gene calls are TRBV5-4 and TRBJ2-1, with 8 bases identical to TRBD1. V shed 2 bases and J 7 bases; nucleotides not matched to a gene: 5. The CDR3 loop spans 14 amino acids. In germline, CDR1 is SGHNT, CDR2 YYREEE (reference sequence). The CDR3 loop is CASSFRQGKNEQFF. CDR3 DNA sequence: TGTGCCAGCAGCTTTCGACAGGGGAAAAATGAGCAGTTCTTC.

V and J are TRBV28 and TRBJ1-4; 9 bases are a match to TRBD1. Germline CDR1 and CDR2: MDHEN and SYDVKM. The CDR3 runs to 15 residues. With 3 bases clipped from V and 8 bases from J, the junction kept 7 bases outside the gene matches. This CDR3 is CASSFLTGGGEKLFF. The CDR3 nucleotides read TGTGCCAGCAGTTTCTTGACAGGGGGAGGAGAAAAACTGTTTTTT. Full variable domain (remainder filled in from reference TRBV28 and TRBJ1-4): DVKVTQSSRYLVKRTGEKVFLECVQDMDHENMFWYRQDPGLGLRLIYFSYDVKMKEKGDIPEGYSVSREKKERFSLILESASTNQTSMYLCASSFLTGGGEKLFFGSGTQLSVL.

The chain couples TRBV7-2 to TRBJ2-1; D unresolved. Germline V CDR1 and CDR2: SGHTA, FQGNSA. Trimming took off 5 bases at V and 8 bases at J, with 7 bases between the two ends. CDR3 length: 11 amino acids. DNA of the CDR3: TGTGCCAGCAGCCATCTATATGAGCAGTTCTTC. Translation: CASSHLYEQFF.